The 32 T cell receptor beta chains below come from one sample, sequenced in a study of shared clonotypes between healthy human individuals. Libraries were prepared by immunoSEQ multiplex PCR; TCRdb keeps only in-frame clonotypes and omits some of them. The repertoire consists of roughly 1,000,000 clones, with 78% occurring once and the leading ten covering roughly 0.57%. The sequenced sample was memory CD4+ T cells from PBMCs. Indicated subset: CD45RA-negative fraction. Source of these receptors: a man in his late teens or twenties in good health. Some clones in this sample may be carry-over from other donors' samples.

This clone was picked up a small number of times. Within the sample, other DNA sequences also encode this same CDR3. The CDR3 spells CASSVLPSGNTIYF. In nucleotides, the CDR3 is TGTGCCAGCAGCGTATTACCCTCTGGAAACACCATATATTTT. The chain combines TRBV9 with TRBJ1-3; D not certain. The length of the CDR3 is 14 residues. Trimming pared 1 base from V and 0 bases from J, leaving 5 bases between. Per the germline V gene, CDR1 is SGDLS and CDR2 is YYNGEE.

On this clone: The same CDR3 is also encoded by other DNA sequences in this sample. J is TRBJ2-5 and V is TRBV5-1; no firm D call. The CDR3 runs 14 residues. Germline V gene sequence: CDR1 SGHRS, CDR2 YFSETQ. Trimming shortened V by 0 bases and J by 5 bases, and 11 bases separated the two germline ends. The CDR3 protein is CASSLEGPGETQYF. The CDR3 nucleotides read TGCGCCAGCAGCTTGGAAGGCCCAGGCGAGACCCAGTACTTC.

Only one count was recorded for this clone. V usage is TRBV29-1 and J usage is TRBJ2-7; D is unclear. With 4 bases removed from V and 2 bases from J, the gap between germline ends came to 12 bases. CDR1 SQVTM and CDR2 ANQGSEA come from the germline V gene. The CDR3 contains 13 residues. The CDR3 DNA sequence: TGCAGCGTTGGGGCAGTTAATACCTACGAGCAGTACTTC. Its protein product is CSVGAVNTYEQYF.

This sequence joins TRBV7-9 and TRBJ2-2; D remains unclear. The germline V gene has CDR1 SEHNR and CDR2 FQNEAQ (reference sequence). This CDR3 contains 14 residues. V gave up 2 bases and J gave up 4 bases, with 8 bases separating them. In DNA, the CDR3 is TGTGCCAGCAGCTTACCCGTACTCACCGGGGAGCTGTTTTTT. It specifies CASSLPVLTGELFF.

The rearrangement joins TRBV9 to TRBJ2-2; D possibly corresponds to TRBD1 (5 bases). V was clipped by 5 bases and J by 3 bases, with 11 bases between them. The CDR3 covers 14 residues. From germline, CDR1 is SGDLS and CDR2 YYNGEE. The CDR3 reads CASRGRGDTGELFF. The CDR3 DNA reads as TGTGCCAGCAGGGGGCGTGGGGACACCGGGGAGCTGTTTTTT.

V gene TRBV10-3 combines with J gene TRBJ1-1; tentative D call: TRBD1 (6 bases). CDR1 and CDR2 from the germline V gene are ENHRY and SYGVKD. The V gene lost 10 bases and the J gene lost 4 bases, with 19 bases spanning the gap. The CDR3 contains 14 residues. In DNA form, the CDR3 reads TGTGCCACCAAGGGACACCTTGAGGCCACTGAAGCTTTCTTT. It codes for CATKGHLEATEAFF.

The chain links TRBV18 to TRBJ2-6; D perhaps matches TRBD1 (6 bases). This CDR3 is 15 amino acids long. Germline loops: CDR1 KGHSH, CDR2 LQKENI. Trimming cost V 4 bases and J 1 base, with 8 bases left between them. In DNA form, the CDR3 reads TGTGCCAGCTCACAACAGGGTTCTGGGGCCAACGTCCTGACTTTC. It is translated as CASSQQGSGANVLTF.

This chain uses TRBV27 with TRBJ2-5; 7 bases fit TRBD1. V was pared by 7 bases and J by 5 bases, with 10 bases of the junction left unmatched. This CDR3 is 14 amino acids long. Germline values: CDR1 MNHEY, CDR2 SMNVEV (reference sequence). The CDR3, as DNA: TGTGCCAGCAAACGGGGACAGTCGGGGGAGACCCAGTACTTC. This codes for CASKRGQSGETQYF.

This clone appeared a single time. CDR3 amino acids: CASSSGSTRGETQYF. CDR3 in DNA: TGTGCCAGCTCTAGCGGGAGCACCAGGGGTGAGACCCAGTACTTC. This chain links TRBV28 with TRBJ2-5; 10 bases map to TRBD2. The germline V gene encodes CDR1 MDHEN and CDR2 SYDVKM. The CDR3 length is 15 residues. Trimming removed 8 bases from V and 5 bases from J; junction bases left unmatched: 11.

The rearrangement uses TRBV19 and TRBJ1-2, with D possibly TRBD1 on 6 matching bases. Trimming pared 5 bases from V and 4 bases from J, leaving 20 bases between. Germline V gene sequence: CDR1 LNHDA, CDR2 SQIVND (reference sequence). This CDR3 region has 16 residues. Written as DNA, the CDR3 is TGTGCCAGTAGTGAACAGGGACGCTATGTCATCTATGGCTACACCTTC. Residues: CASSEQGRYVIYGYTF.

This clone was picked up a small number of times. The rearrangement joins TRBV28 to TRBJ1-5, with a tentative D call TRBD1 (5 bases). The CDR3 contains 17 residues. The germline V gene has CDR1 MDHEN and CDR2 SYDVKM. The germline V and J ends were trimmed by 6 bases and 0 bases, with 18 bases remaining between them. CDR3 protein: CASSTGLDRFSNQPQHF. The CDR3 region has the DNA TGTGCCAGCAGCACGGGATTAGACAGATTTAGCAATCAGCCCCAGCATTTT.

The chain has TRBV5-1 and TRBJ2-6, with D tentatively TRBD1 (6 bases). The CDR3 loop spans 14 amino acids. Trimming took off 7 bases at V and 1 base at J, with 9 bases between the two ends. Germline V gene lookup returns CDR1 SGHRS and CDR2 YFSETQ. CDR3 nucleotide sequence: TGCGCCAGCGGAACAGGGTCTGGGGCCAACGTCCTGACTTTC. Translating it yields CASGTGSGANVLTF.

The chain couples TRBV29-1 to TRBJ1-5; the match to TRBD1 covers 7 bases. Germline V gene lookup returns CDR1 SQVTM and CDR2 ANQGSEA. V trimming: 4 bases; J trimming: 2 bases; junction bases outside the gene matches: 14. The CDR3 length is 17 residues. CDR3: CSVGGSAGGGGNQPQHF. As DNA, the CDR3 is TGCAGCGTTGGGGGCTCGGCAGGGGGTGGAGGCAATCAGCCCCAGCATTTT.

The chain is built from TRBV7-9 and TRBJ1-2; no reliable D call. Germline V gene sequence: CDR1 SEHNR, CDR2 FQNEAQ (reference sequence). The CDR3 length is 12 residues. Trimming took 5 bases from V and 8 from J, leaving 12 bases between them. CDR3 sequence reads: CASSRADYGYTF. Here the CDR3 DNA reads TGTGCCAGCAGCAGGGCCGATTACGGCTACACCTTC.

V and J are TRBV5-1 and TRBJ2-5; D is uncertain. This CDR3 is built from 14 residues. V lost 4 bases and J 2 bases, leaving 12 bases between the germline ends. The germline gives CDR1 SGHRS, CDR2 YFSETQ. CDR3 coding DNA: TGCGCCAGCAGCCTAGGACCCGAACAAGAGACCCAGTACTTC. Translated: CASSLGPEQETQYF.

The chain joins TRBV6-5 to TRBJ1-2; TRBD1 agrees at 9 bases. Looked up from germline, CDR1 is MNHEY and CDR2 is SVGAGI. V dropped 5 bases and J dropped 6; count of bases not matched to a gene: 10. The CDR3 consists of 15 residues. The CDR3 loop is CASSRQTGTGNGYTF. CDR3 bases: TGTGCCAGCAGTCGTCAGACCGGGACAGGGAATGGCTACACCTTC.

The CDR3 DNA reads TGTGCCAGCAGTGGGACAGGGTACGAGCAGTACTTC. Translating gives CASSGTGYEQYF. This chain links TRBV6-1 with TRBJ2-7; 8 bases are a match to TRBD1. V lost 4 bases, J lost 4 bases, and 0 bases stayed unmatched. CDR1 is MNHNS, CDR2 SASEGT, per germline. This CDR3 contains 12 residues.

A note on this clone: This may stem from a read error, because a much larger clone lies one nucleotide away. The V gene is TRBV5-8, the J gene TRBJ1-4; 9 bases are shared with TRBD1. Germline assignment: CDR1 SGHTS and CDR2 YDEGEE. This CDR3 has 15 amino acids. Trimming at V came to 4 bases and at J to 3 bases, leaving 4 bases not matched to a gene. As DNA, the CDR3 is TGTGCCAGCAGCCCCCGGGACAGGGCTAATGAAAAACTGTTTTTT. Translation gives CASSPRDRANEKLFF.

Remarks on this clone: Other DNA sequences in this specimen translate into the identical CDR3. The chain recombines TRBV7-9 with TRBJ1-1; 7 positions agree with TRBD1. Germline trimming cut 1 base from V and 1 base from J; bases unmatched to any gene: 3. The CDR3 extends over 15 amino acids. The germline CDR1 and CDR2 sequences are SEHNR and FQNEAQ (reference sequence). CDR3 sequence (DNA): TGTGCCAGCAGCTTAGGTCAGGGGGGGAACACTGAAGCTTTCTTT. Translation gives CASSLGQGGNTEAFF.

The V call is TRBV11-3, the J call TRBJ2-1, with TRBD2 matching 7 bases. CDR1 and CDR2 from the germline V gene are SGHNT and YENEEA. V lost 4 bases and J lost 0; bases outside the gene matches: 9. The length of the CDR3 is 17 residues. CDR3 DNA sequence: TGTGCCAGCAGCTCGGCGGGGACTACGAGCTCCTACAATGAGCAGTTCTTC. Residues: CASSSAGTTSSYNEQFF.

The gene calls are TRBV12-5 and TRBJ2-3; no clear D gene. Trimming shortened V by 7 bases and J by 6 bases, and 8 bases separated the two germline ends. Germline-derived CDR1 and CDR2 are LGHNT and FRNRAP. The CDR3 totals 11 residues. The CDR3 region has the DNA TGTGCTAGTGCTTACGGGGATACGCAGTATTTT. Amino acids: CASAYGDTQYF.

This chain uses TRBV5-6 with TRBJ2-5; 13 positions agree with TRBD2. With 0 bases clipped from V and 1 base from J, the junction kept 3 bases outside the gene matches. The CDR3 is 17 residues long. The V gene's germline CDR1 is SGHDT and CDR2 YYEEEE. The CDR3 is CASSLGTSGSSQETQYF. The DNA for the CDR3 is TGTGCCAGCAGCTTGGGGACTAGCGGGAGTTCCCAAGAGACCCAGTACTTC.

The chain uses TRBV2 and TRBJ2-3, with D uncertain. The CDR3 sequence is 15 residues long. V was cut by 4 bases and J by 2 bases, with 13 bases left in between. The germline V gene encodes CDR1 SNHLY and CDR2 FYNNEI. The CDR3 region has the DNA TGTGCCAGCAGTGGATACAAAATTCCCACAGATACGCAGTATTTT. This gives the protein CASSGYKIPTDTQYF.

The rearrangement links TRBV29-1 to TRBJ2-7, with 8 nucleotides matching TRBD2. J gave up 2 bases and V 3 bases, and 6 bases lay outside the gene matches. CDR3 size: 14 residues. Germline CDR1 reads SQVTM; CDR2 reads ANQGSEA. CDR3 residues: CSVEAAGGTYEQYF. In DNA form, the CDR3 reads TGCAGCGTTGAGGCTGCGGGAGGCACCTACGAGCAGTACTTC.

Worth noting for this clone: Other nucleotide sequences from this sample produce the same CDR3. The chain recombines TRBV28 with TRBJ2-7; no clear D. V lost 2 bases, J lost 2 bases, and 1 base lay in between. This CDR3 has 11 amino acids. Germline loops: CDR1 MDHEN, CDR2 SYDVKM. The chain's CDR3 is CASSLTYEQYF. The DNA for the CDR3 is TGTGCCAGCAGTTTAACCTACGAGCAGTACTTC.

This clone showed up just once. This CDR3 is CASSLDQGGNQPQHF. CDR3 sequence (DNA): TGTGCCAGCTCACTTGACCAGGGTGGCAATCAGCCCCAGCATTTT. V and J are TRBV18 and TRBJ1-5; D is perhaps TRBD1 (5 bases). Deletions cut 4 bases from V and 2 bases from J, with 12 bases between. Germline V gives CDR1 KGHSH, CDR2 LQKENI. The CDR3 is made up of 15 amino acids.

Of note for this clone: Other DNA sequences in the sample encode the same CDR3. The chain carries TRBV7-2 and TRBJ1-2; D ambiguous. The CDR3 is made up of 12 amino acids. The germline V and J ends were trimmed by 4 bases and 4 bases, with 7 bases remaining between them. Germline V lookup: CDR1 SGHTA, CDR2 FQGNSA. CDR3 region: CASSSNRYGYTF. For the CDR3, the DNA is TGTGCCAGCAGCTCCAACCGCTATGGCTACACCTTC.

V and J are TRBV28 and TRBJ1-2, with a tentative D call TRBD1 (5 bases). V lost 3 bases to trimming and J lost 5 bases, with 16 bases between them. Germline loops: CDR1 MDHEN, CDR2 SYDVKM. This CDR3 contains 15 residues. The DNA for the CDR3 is TGTGCCAGCAGTTTGGGGGGGGTGCAATCTTATGGCTACACCTTC. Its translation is CASSLGGVQSYGYTF.

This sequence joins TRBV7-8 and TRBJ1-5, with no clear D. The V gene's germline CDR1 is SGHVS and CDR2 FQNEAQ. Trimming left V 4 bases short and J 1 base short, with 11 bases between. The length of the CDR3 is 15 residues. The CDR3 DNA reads TGTGCCAGCAGCTCTGTTTCTAGGAGCAATCAGCCCCAGCATTTT. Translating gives CASSSVSRSNQPQHF.

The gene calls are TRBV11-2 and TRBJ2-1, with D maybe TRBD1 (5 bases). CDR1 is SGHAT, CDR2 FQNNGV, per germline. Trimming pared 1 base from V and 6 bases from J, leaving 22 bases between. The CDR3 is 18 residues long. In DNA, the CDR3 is TGTGCCAGCAGCTTAGCGTTGGGGCAGGCCCGAACCAGCAATGAGCAGTTCTTC. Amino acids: CASSLALGQARTSNEQFF.

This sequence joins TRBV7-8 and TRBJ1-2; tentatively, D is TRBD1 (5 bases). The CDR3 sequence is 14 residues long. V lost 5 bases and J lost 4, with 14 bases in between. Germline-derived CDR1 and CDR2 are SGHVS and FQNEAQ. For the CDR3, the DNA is TGTGCCAGCAGCCCCGCCGGGACGGTCTATGGCTACACCTTC. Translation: CASSPAGTVYGYTF.

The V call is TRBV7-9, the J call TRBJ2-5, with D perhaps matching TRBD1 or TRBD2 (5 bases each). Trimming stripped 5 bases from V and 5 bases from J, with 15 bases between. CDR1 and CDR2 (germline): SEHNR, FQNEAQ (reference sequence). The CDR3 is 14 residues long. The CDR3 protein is CASSPPRGRETQYF. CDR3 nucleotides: TGTGCCAGCAGCCCACCTCGGGGACGGGAGACCCAGTACTTC.